This TCR beta chain was documented in a study of CD8 T cells in ankylosing spondylitis. Overall study findings and caveats: Seemingly distinctive of ankylosing spondylitis blood was a TCR beta motif formed by eight highly homologous variants. Disease-linked clones reportedly concentrated significantly in matched ankylosing spondylitis synovial fluid.

This clonotype was counted only a few times. What it binds is not known. Per germline, CDR1 MNHEY and CDR2 SMNVEV (reference sequence). Trimming cost V 8 bases and J 2 bases, with 16 bases left between them. This CDR3 contains 14 residues. TCRdb itself ran the 5' RACE reads through MiXCR, one entry per CDR3 protein. The sample consists of about 300,000 distinct CDR3 sequences, roughly 12% of them appearing once. The source material was blood, either unsorted or a sorted T cell fraction (not recorded which). The V gene is TRBV27, the J gene TRBJ2-7; no firm D call. This receptor was obtained from a female donor with ankylosing spondylitis or in good health (not recorded which). The CDR3 loop is CASADGDRPYEQYF. The CDR3, as DNA: TGTGCCAGCGCTGACGGTGACCGGCCCTACGAGCAGTACTTC.